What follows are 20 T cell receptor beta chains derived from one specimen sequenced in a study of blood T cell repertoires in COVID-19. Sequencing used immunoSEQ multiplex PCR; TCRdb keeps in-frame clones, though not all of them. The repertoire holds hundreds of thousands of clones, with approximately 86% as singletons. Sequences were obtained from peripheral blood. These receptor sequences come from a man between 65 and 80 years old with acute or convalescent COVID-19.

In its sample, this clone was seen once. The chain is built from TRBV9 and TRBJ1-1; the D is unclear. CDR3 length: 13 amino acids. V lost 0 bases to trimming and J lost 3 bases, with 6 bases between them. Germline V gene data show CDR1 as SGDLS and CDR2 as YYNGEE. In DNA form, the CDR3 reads TGTGCCAGCAGCGTAGAGGGAGACACTGAAGCTTTCTTT. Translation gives CASSVEGDTEAFF.

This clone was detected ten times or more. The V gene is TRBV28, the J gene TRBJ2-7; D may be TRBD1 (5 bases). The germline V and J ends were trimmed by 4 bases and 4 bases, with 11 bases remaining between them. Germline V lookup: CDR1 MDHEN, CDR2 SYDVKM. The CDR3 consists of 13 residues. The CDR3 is CASSSAGWYEQYF. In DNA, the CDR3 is TGTGCCAGCAGTTCCGCAGGGTGGTACGAGCAGTACTTC. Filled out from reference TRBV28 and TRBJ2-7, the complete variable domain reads DVKVTQSSRYLVKRTGEKVFLECVQDMDHENMFWYRQDPGLGLRLIYFSYDVKMKEKGDIPEGYSVSREKKERFSLILESASTNQTSMYLCASSSAGWYEQYFGPGTRLTVT.

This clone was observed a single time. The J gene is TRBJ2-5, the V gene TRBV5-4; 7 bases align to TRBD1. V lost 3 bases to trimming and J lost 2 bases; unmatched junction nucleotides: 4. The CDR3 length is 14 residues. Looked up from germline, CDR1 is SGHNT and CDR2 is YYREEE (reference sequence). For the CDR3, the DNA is TGTGCCAGCAGCTCCGGGACAGATCAAGAGACCCAGTACTTC. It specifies CASSSGTDQETQYF.

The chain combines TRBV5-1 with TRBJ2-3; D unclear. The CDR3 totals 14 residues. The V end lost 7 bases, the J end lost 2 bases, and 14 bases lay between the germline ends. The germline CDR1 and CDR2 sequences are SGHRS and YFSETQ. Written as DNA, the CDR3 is TGCGCCAGCCGTGAGAGGCCTAACACAGATACGCAGTATTTT. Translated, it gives CASRERPNTDTQYF.

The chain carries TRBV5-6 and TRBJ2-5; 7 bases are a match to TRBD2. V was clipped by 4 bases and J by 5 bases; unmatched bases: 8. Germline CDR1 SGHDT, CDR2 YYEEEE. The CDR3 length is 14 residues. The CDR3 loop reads CASSQPGGGETQYF. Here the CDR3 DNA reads TGTGCCAGCAGCCAACCGGGGGGAGGGGAGACCCAGTACTTC.

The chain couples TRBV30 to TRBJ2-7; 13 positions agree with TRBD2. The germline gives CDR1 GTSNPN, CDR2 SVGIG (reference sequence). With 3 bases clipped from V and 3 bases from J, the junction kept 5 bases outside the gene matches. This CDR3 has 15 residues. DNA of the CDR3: TGTGCCTGGAGGCGACTAGCGGGGGGTTACTACGAGCAGTACTTC. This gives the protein CAWRRLAGGYYEQYF.

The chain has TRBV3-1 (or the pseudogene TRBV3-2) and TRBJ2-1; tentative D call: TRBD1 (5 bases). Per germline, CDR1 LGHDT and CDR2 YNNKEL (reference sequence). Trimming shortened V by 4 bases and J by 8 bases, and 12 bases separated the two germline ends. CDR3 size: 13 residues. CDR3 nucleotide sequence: TGTGCCAGCAGCCGGGGCGGCTTGGATGAGCAGTTCTTC. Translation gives CASSRGGLDEQFF.

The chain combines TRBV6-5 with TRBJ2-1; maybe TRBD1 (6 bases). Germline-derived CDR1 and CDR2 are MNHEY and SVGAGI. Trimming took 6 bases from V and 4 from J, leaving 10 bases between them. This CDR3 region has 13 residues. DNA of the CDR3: TGTGCCAGCAGACAGGGACCTTACAATGAGCAGTTCTTC. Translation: CASRQGPYNEQFF.

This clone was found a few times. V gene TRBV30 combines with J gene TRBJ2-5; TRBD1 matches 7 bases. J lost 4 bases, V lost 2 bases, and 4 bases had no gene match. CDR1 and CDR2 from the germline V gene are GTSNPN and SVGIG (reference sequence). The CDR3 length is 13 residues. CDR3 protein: CAWSPTGIETQYF. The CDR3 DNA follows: TGTGCCTGGAGTCCGACAGGGATAGAGACCCAGTACTTC.

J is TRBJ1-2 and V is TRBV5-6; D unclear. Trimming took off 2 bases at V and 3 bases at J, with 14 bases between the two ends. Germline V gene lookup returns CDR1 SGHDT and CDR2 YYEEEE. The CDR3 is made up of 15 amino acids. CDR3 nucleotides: TGTGCCAGCAGCTTTGGACTTACAGTTTACTATGGCTACACCTTC. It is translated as CASSFGLTVYYGYTF. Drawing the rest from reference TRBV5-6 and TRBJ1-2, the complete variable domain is DAGVTQSPTHLIKTRGQQVTLRCSPKSGHDTVSWYQQALGQGPQFIFQYYEEEERQRGNFPDRFSGHQFPNYSSELNVNALLLGDSALYLCASSFGLTVYYGYTFGSGTRLTVV.

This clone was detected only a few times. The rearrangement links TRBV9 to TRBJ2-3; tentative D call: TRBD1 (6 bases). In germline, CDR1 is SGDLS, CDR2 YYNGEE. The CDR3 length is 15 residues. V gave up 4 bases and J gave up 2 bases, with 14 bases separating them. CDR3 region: CASSKGQIYTDTQYF. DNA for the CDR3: TGTGCCAGCAGCAAAGGACAGATATACACAGATACGCAGTATTTT.

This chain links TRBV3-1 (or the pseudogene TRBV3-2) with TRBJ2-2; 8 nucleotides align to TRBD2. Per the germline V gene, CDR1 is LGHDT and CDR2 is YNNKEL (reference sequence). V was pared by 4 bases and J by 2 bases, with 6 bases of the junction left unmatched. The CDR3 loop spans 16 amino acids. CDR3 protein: CASSLRGGANTGELFF. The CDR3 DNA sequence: TGTGCCAGCAGCCTCCGGGGGGGGGCTAACACCGGGGAGCTGTTTTTT.

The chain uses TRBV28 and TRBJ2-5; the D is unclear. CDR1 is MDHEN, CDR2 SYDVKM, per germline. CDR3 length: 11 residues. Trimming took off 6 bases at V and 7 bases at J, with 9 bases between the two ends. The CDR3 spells CASSFLRTQYF. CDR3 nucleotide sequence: TGTGCCAGCAGCTTCCTTAGGACCCAGTACTTC.

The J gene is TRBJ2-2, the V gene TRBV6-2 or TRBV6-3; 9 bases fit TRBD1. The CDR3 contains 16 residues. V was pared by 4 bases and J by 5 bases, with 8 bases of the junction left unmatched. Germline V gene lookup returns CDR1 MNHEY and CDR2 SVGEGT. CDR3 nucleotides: TGTGCCAGCAGTTCCACAAGGACAGGGGTAACCGGGGAGCTGTTTTTT. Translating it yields CASSSTRTGVTGELFF.

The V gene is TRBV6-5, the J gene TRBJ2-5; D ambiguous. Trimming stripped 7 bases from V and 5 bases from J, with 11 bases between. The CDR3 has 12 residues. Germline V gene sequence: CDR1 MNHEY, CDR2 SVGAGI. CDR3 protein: CASTSTGETQYF. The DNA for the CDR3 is TGTGCCAGCACATCGACCGGGGAGACCCAGTACTTC.

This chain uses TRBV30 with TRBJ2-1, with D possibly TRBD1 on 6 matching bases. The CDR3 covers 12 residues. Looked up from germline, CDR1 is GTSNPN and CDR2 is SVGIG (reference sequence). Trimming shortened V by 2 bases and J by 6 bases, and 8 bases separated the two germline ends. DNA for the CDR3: TGTGCCTGGAGTAGACAGGTCAATGAGCAGTTCTTC. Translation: CAWSRQVNEQFF.

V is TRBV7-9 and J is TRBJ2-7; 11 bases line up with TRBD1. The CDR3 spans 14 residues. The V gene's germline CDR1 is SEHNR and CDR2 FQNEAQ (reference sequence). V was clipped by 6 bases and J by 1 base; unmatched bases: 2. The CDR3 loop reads CASRGDRGSYEQYF. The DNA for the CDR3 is TGTGCCAGCAGGGGGGACAGGGGGTCCTACGAGCAGTACTTC. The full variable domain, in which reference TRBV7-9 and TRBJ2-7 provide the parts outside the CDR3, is DTGVSQNPRHKITKRGQNVTFRCDPISEHNRLYWYRQTLGQGPEFLTYFQNEAQLEKSRLLSDRFSAERPKGSFSTLEIQRTEQGDSAMYLCASRGDRGSYEQYFGPGTRLTVT.

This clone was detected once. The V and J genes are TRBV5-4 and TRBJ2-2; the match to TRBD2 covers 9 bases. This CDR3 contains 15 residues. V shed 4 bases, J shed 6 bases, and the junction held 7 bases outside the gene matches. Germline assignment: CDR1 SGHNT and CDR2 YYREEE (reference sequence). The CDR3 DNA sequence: TGTGCCAGCAGCCGGACTAGCGAGGGAGCCGGGGAGCTGTTTTTT. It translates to CASSRTSEGAGELFF.

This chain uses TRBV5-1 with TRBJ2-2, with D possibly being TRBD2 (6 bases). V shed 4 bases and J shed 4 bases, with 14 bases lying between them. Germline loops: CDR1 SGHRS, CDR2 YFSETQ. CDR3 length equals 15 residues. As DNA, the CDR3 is TGCGCCAGCAGCCGGGGGTCGGGGAGCACCGGGGAGCTGTTTTTT. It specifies CASSRGSGSTGELFF.

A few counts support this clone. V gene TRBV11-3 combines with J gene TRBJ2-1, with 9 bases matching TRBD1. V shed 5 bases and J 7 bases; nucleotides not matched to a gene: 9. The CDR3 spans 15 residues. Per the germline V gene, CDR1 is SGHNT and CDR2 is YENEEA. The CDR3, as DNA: TGTGCCAGCAGCGATGGACAGGGGATTTTGAATGAGCAGTTCTTC. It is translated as CASSDGQGILNEQFF.